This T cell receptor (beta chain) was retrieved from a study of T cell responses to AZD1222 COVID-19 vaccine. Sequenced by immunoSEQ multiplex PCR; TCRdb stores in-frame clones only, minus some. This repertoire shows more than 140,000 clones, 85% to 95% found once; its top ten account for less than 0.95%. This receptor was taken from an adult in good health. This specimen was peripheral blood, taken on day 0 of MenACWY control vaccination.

CDR3 region: CASSGVADTEAFF. The CDR3 nucleotides read TGCGCCAGCAGCGGAGTCGCGGACACTGAAGCTTTCTTT. The chain joins TRBV5-1 to TRBJ1-1, with no clear D. The CDR3 is 13 residues long. CDR1 is SGHRS and CDR2 is YFSETQ in the germline V gene. V lost 4 bases and J 3 bases, leaving 10 bases between the germline ends.